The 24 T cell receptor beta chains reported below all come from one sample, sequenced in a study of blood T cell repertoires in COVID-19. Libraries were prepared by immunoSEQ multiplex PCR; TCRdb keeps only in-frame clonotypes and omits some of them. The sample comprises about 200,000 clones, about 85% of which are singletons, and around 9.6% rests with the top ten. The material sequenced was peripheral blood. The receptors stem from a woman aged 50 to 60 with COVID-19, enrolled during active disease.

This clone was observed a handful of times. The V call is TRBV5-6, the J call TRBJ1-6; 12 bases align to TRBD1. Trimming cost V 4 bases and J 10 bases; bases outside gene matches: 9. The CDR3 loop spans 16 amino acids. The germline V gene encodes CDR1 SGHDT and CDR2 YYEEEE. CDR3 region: CASSPRDRGRRSPLHF. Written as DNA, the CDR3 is TGTGCCAGCAGCCCCCGGGACAGGGGGCGCAGATCACCCCTCCACTTT.

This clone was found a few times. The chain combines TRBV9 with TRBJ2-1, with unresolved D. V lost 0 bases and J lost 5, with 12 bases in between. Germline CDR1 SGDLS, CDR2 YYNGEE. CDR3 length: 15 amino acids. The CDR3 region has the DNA TGTGCCAGCAGCGTAGCTCCCTCCCGGGACAATGAGCAGTTCTTC. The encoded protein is CASSVAPSRDNEQFF.

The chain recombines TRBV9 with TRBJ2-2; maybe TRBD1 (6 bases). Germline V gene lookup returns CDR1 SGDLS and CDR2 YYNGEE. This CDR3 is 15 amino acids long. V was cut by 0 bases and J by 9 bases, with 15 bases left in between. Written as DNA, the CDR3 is TGTGCCAGCAGCGTAGAGACGAGGGGGAGCCGGGAGCTGTTTTTT. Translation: CASSVETRGSRELFF.

In DNA, the CDR3 is TGTGCCAGCAGCTCTGTCTCAGGGACTGGGGCCAACGTCCTGACTTTC. Protein sequence: CASSSVSGTGANVLTF. J is TRBJ2-6 and V is TRBV5-5, with TRBD1 as a possible D gene (5 bases). CDR3 length equals 16 residues. The germline V gene has CDR1 SGHKS and CDR2 YYEKEE (reference sequence). The germline V and J ends were trimmed by 3 bases and 2 bases, with 12 bases remaining between them.

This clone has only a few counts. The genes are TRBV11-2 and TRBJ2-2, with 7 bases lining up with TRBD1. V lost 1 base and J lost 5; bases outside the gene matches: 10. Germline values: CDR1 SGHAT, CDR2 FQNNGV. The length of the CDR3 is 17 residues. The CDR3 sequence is CASSLALAGGRTGELFF. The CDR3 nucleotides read TGTGCCAGCAGCTTAGCCTTGGCAGGGGGAAGGACCGGGGAGCTGTTTTTT.

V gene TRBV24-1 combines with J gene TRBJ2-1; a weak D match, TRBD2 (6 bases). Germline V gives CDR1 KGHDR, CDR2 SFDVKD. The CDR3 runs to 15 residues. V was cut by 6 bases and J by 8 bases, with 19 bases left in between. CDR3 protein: CATSSGRHGGDEQFF. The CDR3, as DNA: TGTGCCACCAGTTCGGGGAGACACGGCGGGGATGAGCAGTTCTTC.

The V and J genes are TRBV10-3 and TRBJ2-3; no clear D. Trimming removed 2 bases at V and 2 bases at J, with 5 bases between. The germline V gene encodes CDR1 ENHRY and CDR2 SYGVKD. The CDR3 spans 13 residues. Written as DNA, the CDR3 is TGTGCCATCAGTGAGGAGGACACAGATACGCAGTATTTT. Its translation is CAISEEDTDTQYF.

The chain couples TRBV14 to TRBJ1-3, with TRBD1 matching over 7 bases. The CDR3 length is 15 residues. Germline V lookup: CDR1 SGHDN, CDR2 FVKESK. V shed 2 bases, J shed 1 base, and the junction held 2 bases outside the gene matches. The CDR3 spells CASSQFRGSGNTIYF. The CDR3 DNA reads TGTGCCAGCAGCCAATTCAGGGGGTCTGGAAACACCATATATTTT.

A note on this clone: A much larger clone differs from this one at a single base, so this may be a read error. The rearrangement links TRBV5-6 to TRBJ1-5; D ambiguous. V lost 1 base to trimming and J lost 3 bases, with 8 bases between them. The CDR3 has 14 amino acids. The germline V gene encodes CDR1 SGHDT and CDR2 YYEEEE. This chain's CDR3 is CASSLNQYNQPQHF. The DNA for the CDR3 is TGTGCCAGCAGCTTGAATCAGTACAATCAGCCCCAGCATTTT.

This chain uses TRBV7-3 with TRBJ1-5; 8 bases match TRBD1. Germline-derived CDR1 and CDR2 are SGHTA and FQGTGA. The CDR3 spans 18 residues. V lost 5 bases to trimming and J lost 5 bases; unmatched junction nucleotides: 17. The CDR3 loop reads CASSPHPGSGGGDQPQHF. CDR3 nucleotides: TGTGCCAGCAGCCCCCACCCCGGGTCAGGGGGCGGTGATCAGCCCCAGCATTTT.

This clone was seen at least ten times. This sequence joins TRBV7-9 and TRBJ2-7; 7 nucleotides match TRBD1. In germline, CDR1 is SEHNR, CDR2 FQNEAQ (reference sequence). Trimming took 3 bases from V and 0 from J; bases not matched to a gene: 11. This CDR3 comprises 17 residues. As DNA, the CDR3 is TGTGCCAGCAGCTTTCCCCCAGGGGGTAGAAGCTCCTACGAGCAGTACTTC. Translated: CASSFPPGGRSSYEQYF. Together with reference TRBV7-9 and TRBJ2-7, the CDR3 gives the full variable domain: DTGVSQNPRHKITKRGQNVTFRCDPISEHNRLYWYRQTLGQGPEFLTYFQNEAQLEKSRLLSDRFSAERPKGSFSTLEIQRTEQGDSAMYLCASSFPPGGRSSYEQYFGPGTRLTVT.

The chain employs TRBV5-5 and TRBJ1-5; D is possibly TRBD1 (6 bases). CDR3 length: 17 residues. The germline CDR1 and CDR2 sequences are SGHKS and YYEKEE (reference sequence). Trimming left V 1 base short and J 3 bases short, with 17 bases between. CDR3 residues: CASSLIGGWAPNQPQHF. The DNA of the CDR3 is TGTGCCAGCAGCTTGATAGGGGGATGGGCTCCCAATCAGCCCCAGCATTTT.

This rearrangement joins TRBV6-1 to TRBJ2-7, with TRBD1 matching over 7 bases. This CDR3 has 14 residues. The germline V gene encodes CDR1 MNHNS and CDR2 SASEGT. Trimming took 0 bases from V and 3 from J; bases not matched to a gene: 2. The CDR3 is CASSEAGTVYEQYF. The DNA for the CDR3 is TGTGCCAGCAGTGAAGCGGGGACAGTCTACGAGCAGTACTTC.

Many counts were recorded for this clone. CDR3 in DNA: TGCGCCAGCAGCGCGGACAGGCTTAGTGAAGCTTTCTTT. It yields the protein CASSADRLSEAFF. V and J are TRBV5-1 and TRBJ1-1; 7 positions agree with TRBD1. V trimming: 4 bases; J trimming: 7 bases; junction bases outside the gene matches: 7. From germline, CDR1 is SGHRS and CDR2 YFSETQ. This CDR3 is built from 13 residues.

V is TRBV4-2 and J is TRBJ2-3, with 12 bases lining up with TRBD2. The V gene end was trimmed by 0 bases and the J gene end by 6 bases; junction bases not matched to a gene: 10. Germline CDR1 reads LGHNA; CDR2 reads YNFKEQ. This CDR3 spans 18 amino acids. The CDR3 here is CASSQDAPSGGATDTQYF. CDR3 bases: TGTGCCAGCAGCCAAGACGCCCCTAGCGGGGGGGCCACCGATACGCAGTATTTT.

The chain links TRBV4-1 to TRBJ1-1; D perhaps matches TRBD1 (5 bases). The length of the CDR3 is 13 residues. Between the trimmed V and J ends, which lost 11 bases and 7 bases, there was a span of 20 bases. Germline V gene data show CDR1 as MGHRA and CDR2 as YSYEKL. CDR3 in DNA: TGCGCCTCTGAGGCAGGGCAGGGAGGTGAAGCTTTCTTT. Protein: CASEAGQGGEAFF.

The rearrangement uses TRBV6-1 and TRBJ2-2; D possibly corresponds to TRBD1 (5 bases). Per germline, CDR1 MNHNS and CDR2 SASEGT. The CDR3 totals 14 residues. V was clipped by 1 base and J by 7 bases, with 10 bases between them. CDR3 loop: CASSEVQGGGELFF. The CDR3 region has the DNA TGTGCCAGCAGTGAAGTTCAGGGTGGCGGGGAGCTGTTTTTT.

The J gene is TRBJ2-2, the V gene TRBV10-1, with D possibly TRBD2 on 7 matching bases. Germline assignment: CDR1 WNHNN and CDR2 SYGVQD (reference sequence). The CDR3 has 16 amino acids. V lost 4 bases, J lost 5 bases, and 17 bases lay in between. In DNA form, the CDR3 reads TGCGCCAGCAGTGTACGCGGGGGTACAGGGACCGGGGAGCTGTTTTTT. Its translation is CASSVRGGTGTGELFF.

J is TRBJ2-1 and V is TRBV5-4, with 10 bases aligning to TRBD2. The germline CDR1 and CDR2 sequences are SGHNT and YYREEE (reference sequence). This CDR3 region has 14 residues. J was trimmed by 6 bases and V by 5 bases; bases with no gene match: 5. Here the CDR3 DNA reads TGTGCCAGCAGTCGACTAGCGGGTTTCAATGAGCAGTTCTTC. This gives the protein CASSRLAGFNEQFF.

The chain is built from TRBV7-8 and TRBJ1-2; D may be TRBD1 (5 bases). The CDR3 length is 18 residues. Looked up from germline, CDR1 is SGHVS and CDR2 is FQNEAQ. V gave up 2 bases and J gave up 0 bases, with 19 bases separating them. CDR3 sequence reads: CASSLQHITGVSNYGYTF. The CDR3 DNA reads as TGTGCCAGCAGCTTACAACACATAACAGGTGTTTCTAACTATGGCTACACCTTC.

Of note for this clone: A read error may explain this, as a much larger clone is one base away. CDR3 loop: CASSHTDTQYF. The CDR3 nucleotides read TGCGCCAGCAGTCACACAGATACGCAGTATTTT. This chain joins TRBV10-2 and TRBJ2-3; D remains ambiguous. The germline V gene encodes CDR1 WSHSY and CDR2 SAAADI. This CDR3 region has 11 residues. V lost 5 bases, J lost 2 bases, and 2 bases lay in between.

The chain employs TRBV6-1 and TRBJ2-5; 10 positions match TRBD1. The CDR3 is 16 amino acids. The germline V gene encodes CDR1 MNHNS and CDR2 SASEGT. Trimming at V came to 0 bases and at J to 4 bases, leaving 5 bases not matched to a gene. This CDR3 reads CASSEAYDRGRETQYF. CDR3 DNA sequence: TGTGCCAGCAGTGAAGCATACGACAGGGGGCGAGAGACCCAGTACTTC.

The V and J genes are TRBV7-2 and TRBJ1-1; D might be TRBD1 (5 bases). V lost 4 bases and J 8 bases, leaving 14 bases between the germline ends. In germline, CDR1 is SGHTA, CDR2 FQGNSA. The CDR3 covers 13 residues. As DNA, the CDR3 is TGTGCCAGCAGCTCTAGGGGCGGGGGAGAAGCTTTCTTT. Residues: CASSSRGGGEAFF.

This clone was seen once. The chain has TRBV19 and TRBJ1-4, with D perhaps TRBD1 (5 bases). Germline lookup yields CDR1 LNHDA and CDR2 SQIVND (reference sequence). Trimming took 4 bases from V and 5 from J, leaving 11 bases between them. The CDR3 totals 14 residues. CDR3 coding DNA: TGTGCCAGTAGTACGGGACTGCTAAATGAAAAACTGTTTTTT. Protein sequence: CASSTGLLNEKLFF. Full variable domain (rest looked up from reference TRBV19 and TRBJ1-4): DGGITQSPKYLFRKEGQNVTLSCEQNLNHDAMYWYRQDPGQGLRLIYYSQIVNDFQKGDIAEGYSVSREKKESFPLTVTSAQKNPTAFYLCASSTGLLNEKLFFGSGTQLSVL.